The T cell receptor (beta chain) under discussion was sequenced for a study of Ad26.COV2.S vaccination and SARS-CoV-2 variants. The CDR3 has 10 residues. CDR1 and CDR2 (germline): ENHRY, SYGVKD. Trimming removed 8 bases at V and 4 bases at J, with 5 bases between. Some clones are missing from TCRdb's copy, which holds only in-frame ones; the method was immunoSEQ multiplex PCR. This table has about 180,000 clones, 87% appearing once. The sample consisted of peripheral blood, taken after recovery from COVID-19. The rearrangement joins TRBV10-3 to TRBJ1-1, with D hard to call. The clonotype was recovered from a human donor who had recovered from COVID-19. The CDR3, as DNA: TGTGCCATCCCCCCCACTGAAGCTTTCTTT. Protein: CAIPPTEAFF.